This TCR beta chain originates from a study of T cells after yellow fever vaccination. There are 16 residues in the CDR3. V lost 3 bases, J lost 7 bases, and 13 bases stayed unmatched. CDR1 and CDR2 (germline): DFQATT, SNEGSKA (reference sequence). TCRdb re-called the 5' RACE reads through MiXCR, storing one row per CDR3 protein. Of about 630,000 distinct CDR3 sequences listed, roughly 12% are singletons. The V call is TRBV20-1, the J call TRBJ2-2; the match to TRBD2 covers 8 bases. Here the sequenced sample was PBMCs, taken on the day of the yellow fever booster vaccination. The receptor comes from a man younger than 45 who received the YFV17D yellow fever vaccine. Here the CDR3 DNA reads TGCAGTGCTAGGGGACCGGGACTAGTTAATGTCGGGGAGCTGTTTTTT. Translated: CSARGPGLVNVGELFF.